This is a list of T cell receptor beta chains from one sample in a study of Ad26.COV2.S vaccination and SARS-CoV-2 variants. Assay used: immunoSEQ multiplex PCR; TCRdb lists only in-frame clones, some missing. The sample has roughly 380,000 clones, around nine tenths seen once. The source material was peripheral blood, sampled in a trial of Ad26.COV2.S vaccine versus placebo. The receptors stem from a person aged 18-65 years who received the Ad26.COV2.S COVID-19 vaccine or a placebo. CDR3s include the opening cysteine and the closing phenylalanine or tryptophan. D genes are given only for firm matches. Size values are once, few and many counts, or a class for expanded clones, and some rows have none.

V	D	size	length	J	CDR3	DNA
TRBV10-3	NA	few	13	TRBJ2-7	CAITPGLPYEQYF	TGTGCCATCACCCCGGGACTTCCCTACGAGCAGTACTTC
TRBV7-2	TRBD1	NA	14	TRBJ2-7	CASSPGTAPYEQYF	TGTGCCAGCAGCCCCGGGACAGCCCCTTACGAGCAGTACTTC
TRBV18	TRBD1	NA	16	TRBJ2-2	CASSPNRGANTGELFF	TGTGCCAGCTCTCCTAACAGGGGAGCGAACACCGGGGAGCTGTTTTTT
TRBV5-6	NA	NA	15	TRBJ1-2	CASSPTVNANYGYTF	TGTGCCAGCAGCCCGACGGTAAATGCTAACTATGGCTACACCTTC
TRBV6-1	NA	NA	13	TRBJ1-2	CASSENGGTGYTF	TGTGCCAGCAGTGAAAATGGAGGGACGGGCTACACCTTC
TRBV19	NA	NA	12	TRBJ2-2	CASSPQFGELFF	TGTGCCAGTAGTCCCCAATTTGGGGAGCTGTTTTTT
TRBV30	NA	NA	13	TRBJ1-1	CAWREQENTEAFF	TGTGCCTGGAGGGAACAGGAGAACACTGAAGCTTTCTTT
TRBV24-1	TRBD1	NA	14	TRBJ2-1	CATSDQTGGNEQFF	TGTGCCACCAGTGACCAAACAGGGGGCAATGAGCAGTTCTTC
TRBV6-2/TRBV6-3	NA	NA	13	TRBJ2-7	CASSYSGTYEQYF	TGTGCCAGCAGTTACTCTGGAACCTACGAGCAGTACTTC
TRBV5-6	TRBD1	NA	15	TRBJ2-2	CASSLGTGYTGELFF	TGTGCCAGCAGCTTGGGGACAGGGTACACCGGGGAGCTGTTTTTT
TRBV30	TRBD1	NA	14	TRBJ1-4	CAWGAGTGAEKLFF	TGTGCCTGGGGAGCCGGGACAGGGGCTGAAAAACTGTTTTTT
TRBV20-1	NA	once	13	TRBJ2-7	CSASTPRDREQYF	TGCAGTGCTAGTACACCTCGAGACAGGGAGCAGTACTTC
TRBV3-1/TRBV3-2	NA	NA	14	TRBJ2-7	CASSQAELSYEQYF	TGTGCCAGCAGCCAAGCAGAACTCTCCTACGAGCAGTACTTC
TRBV3-1/TRBV3-2	NA	NA	16	TRBJ2-1	CASSHTSHSSYNEQFF	TGTGCCAGCAGCCACACTAGCCACAGCTCCTACAATGAGCAGTTCTTC
TRBV12-3/TRBV12-4	NA	NA	12	TRBJ2-4	CASSPFGNIQYF	TGTGCCAGCAGTCCATTCGGGAACATTCAGTACTTC
TRBV30	TRBD1	once	16	TRBJ1-2	CAWRGETGAFLYGYTF	TGTGCCTGGAGGGGAGAGACAGGGGCTTTTTTATATGGCTACACCTTC
TRBV7-9	TRBD1	once	13	TRBJ1-5	CASSTGAIQPQHF	TGTGCCAGCAGTACAGGGGCGATTCAGCCCCAGCATTTT
TRBV5-4	NA	NA	16	TRBJ2-3	CASSGWRERRTDTQYF	TGTGCCAGCAGCGGGTGGAGGGAGCGGCGCACAGATACGCAGTATTTT
TRBV7-6	NA	once	13	TRBJ2-3	CASSLDSPDTQYF	TGTGCCAGCAGCTTAGACAGCCCAGATACGCAGTATTTT
TRBV7-2	NA	NA	13	TRBJ1-2	CASSLTGYYGYTF	TGTGCCAGCAGCTTAACAGGCTACTATGGCTACACCTTC
TRBV9	NA	NA	12	TRBJ1-3	CASSADGNTIYF	TGTGCCAGCAGCGCCGACGGAAACACCATATATTTT
TRBV15	NA	NA	13	TRBJ2-3	CATSRDRRNTQYF	TGTGCCACCAGCAGAGATCGGCGGAATACGCAGTATTTT
TRBV5-1	TRBD1	NA	14	TRBJ2-1	CASSLGTGEREQFF	TGCGCCAGCAGCTTGGGGACAGGGGAGCGTGAGCAGTTCTTC
TRBV18	NA	NA	14	TRBJ1-6	CASSRDPGNSPLHF	TGTGCCAGCTCGCGGGACCCGGGGAATTCACCCCTCCACTTT
TRBV4-1	NA	NA	16	TRBJ1-1	CASSQEGTRMNTEAFF	TGCGCCAGCAGCCAAGAGGGGACGAGGATGAACACTGAAGCTTTCTTT
TRBV3-1/TRBV3-2	TRBD1	once	15	TRBJ2-5	CASSQDRTGVETQYF	TGTGCCAGCAGCCAAGATCGGACAGGGGTAGAGACCCAGTACTTC
TRBV4-2	TRBD2	NA	15	TRBJ2-7	CASSQELAGPYEQYF	TGTGCCAGCAGCCAAGAACTAGCGGGGCCCTACGAGCAGTACTTC
TRBV28	NA	NA	14	TRBJ2-1	CASSSHHRENEQFF	TGTGCCAGCAGTTCACACCACAGGGAAAATGAGCAGTTCTTC
TRBV7-2	NA	NA	14	TRBJ2-5	CASTLWAYQETQYF	TGTGCCAGCACCCTCTGGGCGTACCAAGAGACCCAGTACTTC
TRBV29-1	NA	NA	12	TRBJ2-7	CSVGVGGYEQYF	TGCAGCGTGGGTGTAGGAGGATACGAGCAGTACTTC
TRBV6-2/TRBV6-3	NA	NA	18	TRBJ1-5	CASSNLIGQRGFNQPQHF	TGTGCCAGCAGTAACCTAATTGGGCAGCGGGGGTTCAATCAGCCCCAGCATTTT
TRBV27	TRBD2	NA	15	TRBJ2-1	CASSLGTGGYNEQFF	TGTGCCAGCAGTTTGGGGACCGGGGGGTACAATGAGCAGTTCTTC
TRBV4-3	NA	NA	14	TRBJ2-7	CASSPSPGSYEQYF	TGCGCCAGCAGCCCCAGCCCAGGTTCCTACGAGCAGTACTTC
TRBV2	TRBD1	few	15	TRBJ1-5	CASSGDRYSNQPQHF	TGTGCCAGCAGTGGGGACAGGTATAGCAATCAGCCCCAGCATTTT
TRBV28	NA	NA	12	TRBJ1-1	CASYVVNTEAFF	TGTGCCAGCTACGTTGTGAACACTGAAGCTTTCTTT
TRBV7-9	NA	NA	12	TRBJ1-6	CASSPDIPPLHF	TGTGCCAGCAGCCCGGACATCCCACCCCTCCACTTT
TRBV6-5	TRBD1	NA	14	TRBJ1-1	CASSLTGGVTEAFF	TGTGCCAGCAGTCTGACAGGGGGCGTCACTGAAGCTTTCTTT
TRBV5-4	TRBD1	NA	13	TRBJ2-1	CASSTGTDNEQFF	TGTGCCAGCAGCACCGGGACAGACAATGAGCAGTTCTTC
TRBV6-5	NA	NA	10	TRBJ2-5	CAILQETQYF	TGTGCCATCTTACAAGAGACCCAGTACTTC
TRBV11-2	NA	once	14	TRBJ2-1	CASSFPYDYNEQFF	TGTGCCAGCAGCTTCCCCTATGATTACAATGAGCAGTTCTTC
TRBV28	NA	NA	15	TRBJ1-1	CASREAGDWGTEAFF	TGTGCCAGCAGAGAAGCAGGGGATTGGGGCACTGAAGCTTTCTTT